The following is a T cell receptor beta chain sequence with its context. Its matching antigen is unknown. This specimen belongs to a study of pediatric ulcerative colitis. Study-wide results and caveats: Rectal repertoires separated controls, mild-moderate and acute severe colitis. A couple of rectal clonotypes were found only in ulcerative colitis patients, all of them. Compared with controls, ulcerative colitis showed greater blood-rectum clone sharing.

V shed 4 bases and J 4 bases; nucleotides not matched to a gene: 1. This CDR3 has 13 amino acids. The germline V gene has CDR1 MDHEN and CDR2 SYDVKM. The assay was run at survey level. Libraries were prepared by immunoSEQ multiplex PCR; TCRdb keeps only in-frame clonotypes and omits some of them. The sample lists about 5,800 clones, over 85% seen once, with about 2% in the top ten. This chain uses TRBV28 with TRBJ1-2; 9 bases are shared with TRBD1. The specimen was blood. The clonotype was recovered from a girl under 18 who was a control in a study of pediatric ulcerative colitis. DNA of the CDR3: TGTGCCAGCAGTTGGGGACAGGGCTATGGCTACACCTTC. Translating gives CASSWGQGYGYTF.